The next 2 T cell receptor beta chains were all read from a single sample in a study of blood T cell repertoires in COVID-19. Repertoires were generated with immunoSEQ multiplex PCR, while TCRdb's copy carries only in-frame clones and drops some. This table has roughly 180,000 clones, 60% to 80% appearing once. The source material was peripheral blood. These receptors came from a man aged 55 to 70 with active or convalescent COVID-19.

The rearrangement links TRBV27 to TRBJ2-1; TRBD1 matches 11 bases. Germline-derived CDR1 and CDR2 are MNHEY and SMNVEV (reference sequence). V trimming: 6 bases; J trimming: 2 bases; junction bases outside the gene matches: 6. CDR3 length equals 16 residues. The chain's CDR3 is CASSSQGQGAYNEQFF. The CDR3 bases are TGTGCCAGCAGCTCACAGGGACAGGGGGCCTACAATGAGCAGTTCTTC.

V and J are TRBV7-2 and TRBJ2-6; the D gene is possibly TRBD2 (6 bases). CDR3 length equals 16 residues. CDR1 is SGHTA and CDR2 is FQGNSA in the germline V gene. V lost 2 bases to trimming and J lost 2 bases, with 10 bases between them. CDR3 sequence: CASSLTGGAGANVLTF. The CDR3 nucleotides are TGTGCCAGCAGCTTAACAGGAGGGGCTGGGGCCAACGTCCTGACTTTC.